The 18 T cell receptor beta chains given below trace back to one sample, sequenced in a study of T cells after yellow fever vaccination. TCRdb re-analysed the 5' RACE reads in MiXCR, keeping a single row per CDR3 protein. The repertoire holds 400,000 to 450,000 distinct CDR3 sequences, with 18% as singletons. The source material was PBMCs, sampled before the yellow fever booster vaccination. Receptor source: a young man who received the YFV17D yellow fever vaccine.

This clonotype is a singleton in its sample. This chain joins TRBV5-5 and TRBJ1-1, with 7 bases that match TRBD1. This CDR3 is 11 amino acids long. In germline, CDR1 is SGHKS, CDR2 YYEKEE (reference sequence). The V and J ends lost 4 bases and 10 bases, in that order; junction bases with no gene match: 4. The CDR3 loop reads CASSLHRGAFF. Written as DNA, the CDR3 is TGTGCCAGCAGCCTGCACAGGGGAGCTTTCTTT.

This clonotype has only a few counts. This rearrangement joins TRBV9 to TRBJ2-3; D could derive from TRBD1 or TRBD2 (6 bases each). V shed 3 bases and J shed 0 bases, with 11 bases lying between them. Germline assignment: CDR1 SGDLS and CDR2 YYNGEE. The CDR3 contains 15 residues. The DNA of the CDR3 is TGTGCCAGCAGCGCGGGGGCGGAAAGCACAGATACGCAGTATTTT. This translates into CASSAGAESTDTQYF.

This clonotype was seen more than once but under ten times. The V call is TRBV19, the J call TRBJ2-5, with D tentatively TRBD2 (5 bases). Trimming removed 5 bases from V and 5 bases from J, with 9 bases in between. This CDR3 is 12 amino acids long. The germline V gene encodes CDR1 LNHDA and CDR2 SQIVND (reference sequence). CDR3 in amino acids: CASSPSSETQYF. In DNA, the CDR3 is TGTGCCAGTAGTCCTAGCAGTGAGACCCAGTACTTC. Looking up the rest from reference TRBV19 and TRBJ2-5 gives the full variable domain: DGGITQSPKYLFRKEGQNVTLSCEQNLNHDAMYWYRQDPGQGLRLIYYSQIVNDFQKGDIAEGYSVSREKKESFPLTVTSAQKNPTAFYLCASSPSSETQYFGPGTRLLVL.

The gene calls are TRBV6-5 and TRBJ2-5; TRBD1 agrees at 10 bases. V dropped 6 bases and J dropped 5; count of bases not matched to a gene: 6. Germline lookup yields CDR1 MNHEY and CDR2 SVGAGI. The CDR3 is 14 residues long. CDR3 nucleotides: TGTGCCAGCAGGGAGACAGGGGGCTGGGAGACCCAGTACTTC. It is translated as CASRETGGWETQYF.

This chain uses TRBV7-2 with TRBJ1-5, with D hard to call. V shed 5 bases and J shed 0 bases, with 8 bases lying between them. This CDR3 contains 14 residues. Germline CDR1 SGHTA, CDR2 FQGNSA. The CDR3 spells CASSSTASNQPQHF. In DNA, the CDR3 is TGTGCCAGCAGCAGTACAGCTAGCAATCAGCCCCAGCATTTT.

This clonotype has a handful of counts. The chain combines TRBV29-1 with TRBJ2-3, with TRBD1 matching over 9 bases. V dropped 6 bases and J dropped 2; count of bases not matched to a gene: 3. This CDR3 is built from 13 residues. Germline lookup yields CDR1 SQVTM and CDR2 ANQGSEA. The DNA of the CDR3 is TGCAGCGTGAACAGGGGGCTCACAGATACGCAGTATTTT. Translating gives CSVNRGLTDTQYF.

This chain connects TRBV7-9 to TRBJ2-5, with D possibly being TRBD2 (6 bases). The CDR3 loop spans 14 amino acids. CDR1 is SEHNR, CDR2 FQNEAQ, per germline (reference sequence). The V gene lost 8 bases and the J gene lost 1 base, with 14 bases spanning the gap. The CDR3 spells CASHFNGGQETQYF. Here the CDR3 DNA reads TGTGCCAGCCATTTTAACGGGGGCCAAGAGACCCAGTACTTC.

This clonotype came up a few times. The V and J genes are TRBV12-3 or TRBV12-4 and TRBJ2-3; TRBD1 matches 10 bases. CDR3 size: 16 residues. After removal of 4 bases from V and 0 bases from J, the junction contained 4 bases not matched to a gene. The CDR3 loop reads CASSSLGQGSTDTQYF. The CDR3 DNA follows: TGTGCCAGCAGTTCCCTGGGACAGGGGAGCACAGATACGCAGTATTTT.

The rearrangement uses TRBV5-1 and TRBJ2-1; D is unresolved. The CDR3 loop spans 16 amino acids. Trimming took off 0 bases at V and 4 bases at J, with 14 bases between the two ends. Germline V gene sequence: CDR1 SGHRS, CDR2 YFSETQ. The CDR3 protein is CASSLGWAEGYNEQFF. In DNA form, the CDR3 reads TGCGCCAGCAGCTTGGGCTGGGCGGAAGGGTACAATGAGCAGTTCTTC.

In its sample, this clonotype was seen a few times. The chain links TRBV7-9 to TRBJ2-2; a weak D match, TRBD1 (6 bases). This CDR3 comprises 15 residues. The germline V gene encodes CDR1 SEHNR and CDR2 FQNEAQ (reference sequence). V was trimmed by 4 bases and J by 4 bases, leaving 13 bases between them. The CDR3 reads CASSSSDRPTGELFF. The CDR3 DNA reads as TGTGCCAGCAGCTCCTCGGACAGACCCACCGGGGAGCTGTTTTTT.

J is TRBJ2-1 and V is TRBV5-1, with 8 bases identical to TRBD1. Trimming removed 4 bases from V and 7 bases from J; junction bases left unmatched: 10. CDR3 length: 15 residues. Germline V gene lookup returns CDR1 SGHRS and CDR2 YFSETQ. Written as DNA, the CDR3 is TGCGCCAGCAGCCTACAGGGGGAGAGGAGGAATGAGCAGTTCTTC. This gives the protein CASSLQGERRNEQFF.

In its sample, this clonotype was seen a few times. This chain connects TRBV5-1 to TRBJ2-5; D gene ambiguous. This CDR3 comprises 17 residues. V lost 0 bases to trimming and J lost 7 bases, with 22 bases between them. The germline CDR1 and CDR2 sequences are SGHRS and YFSETQ. The CDR3 DNA reads as TGCGCCAGCAGCTTGGGACATGGGTTATCCCGCTTTTGGACCCAGTACTTC. Its translation: CASSLGHGLSRFWTQYF.

The chain couples TRBV6-4 to TRBJ2-7, with no clear D. V lost 3 bases and J lost 1, with 13 bases in between. Germline values: CDR1 MRHNA, CDR2 SNTAGT. The CDR3 spans 15 residues. CDR3 coding DNA: TGTGCCAGCAGTGATAATTGGGTGGCATCCTACGAGCAGTACGTC. Its translation is CASSDNWVASYEQYV.

Written as DNA, the CDR3 is TGTGCCAGCAGTTCACGGGGGCTAGCTCCAGATACGCAGTATTTT. Residues: CASSSRGLAPDTQYF. The chain has TRBV12-3 or TRBV12-4 and TRBJ2-3; D is possibly TRBD1 or TRBD2 (6 bases each). The CDR3 is 15 amino acids. Trimming pared 4 bases from V and 4 bases from J, leaving 15 bases between.

The CDR3 spells CASSQEQGLNSPLHF. CDR3 coding DNA: TGTGCCAGCAGCCAGGAACAGGGGTTAAATTCACCCCTCCACTTT. This chain uses TRBV21-1 with TRBJ1-6; the DNA was not used to check the table's D call, TRBD1. TRBV21-1 is deemed a pseudogene. The CDR3 is 15 residues long.

CDR3 sequence (DNA): TGTGCCAGCCGACCCTGGGGGGTCTCAGGGGCCAACGTCCTGACTTTC. The encoded protein is CASRPWGVSGANVLTF. This rearrangement joins TRBV28 to TRBJ2-6, with D perhaps matching TRBD2 (6 bases). Germline CDR1 is MDHEN and CDR2 is SYDVKM. The CDR3 extends over 16 amino acids. V was cut by 8 bases and J by 4 bases, with 18 bases left in between.

The DNA of the CDR3 is TGTGCCAGCAGTCCTACCCCGCCGCAGACGCAGTATTTT. Translation gives CASSPTPPQTQYF. This sequence joins TRBV6-2 or TRBV6-3 and TRBJ2-3; D uncertain. V was shortened by 5 bases and J by 9 bases, with 15 bases between the two germline ends. This CDR3 comprises 13 residues. Germline CDR1 is MNHEY and CDR2 is SVGEGT.

The chain recombines TRBV12-3 or TRBV12-4 with TRBJ2-7; D call uncertain. The CDR3 is 15 amino acids. Deletions cut 3 bases from V and 1 base from J, with 13 bases between. CDR3 nucleotides: TGTGCCAGCAGTTTTACAGACACCTTATCCTACGAGCAGTACTTC. Its protein product is CASSFTDTLSYEQYF.